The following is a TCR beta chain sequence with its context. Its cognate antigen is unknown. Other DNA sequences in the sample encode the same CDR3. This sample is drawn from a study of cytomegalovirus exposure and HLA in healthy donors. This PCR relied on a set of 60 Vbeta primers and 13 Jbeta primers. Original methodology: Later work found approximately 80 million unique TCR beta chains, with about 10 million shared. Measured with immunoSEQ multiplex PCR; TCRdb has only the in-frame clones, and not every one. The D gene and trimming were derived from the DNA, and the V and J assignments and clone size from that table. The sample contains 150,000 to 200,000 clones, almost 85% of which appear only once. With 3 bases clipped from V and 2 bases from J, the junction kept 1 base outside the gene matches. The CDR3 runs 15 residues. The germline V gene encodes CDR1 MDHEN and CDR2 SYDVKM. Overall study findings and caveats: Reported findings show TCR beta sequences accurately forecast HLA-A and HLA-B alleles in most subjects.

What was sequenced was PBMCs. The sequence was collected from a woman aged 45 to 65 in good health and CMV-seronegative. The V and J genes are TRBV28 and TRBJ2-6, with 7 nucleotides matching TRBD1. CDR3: CASSLTGTGANVLTF. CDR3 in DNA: TGTGCCAGCAGTTTGACAGGGACTGGGGCCAACGTCCTGACTTTC.